This T cell receptor (beta chain) was recorded in a study of regulatory T cells in long-lasting Graves disease. iRepertoire HTBI primers and Arm-PCR of CDR3 regions built TCR beta libraries. One entry per CDR3 protein results from TCRdb running MiXCR on the multiplex PCR reads. The sample records 550,000 to 700,000 distinct CDR3 sequences, 15% to 20% being singletons. As to time point: newly diagnosed GD, antithyroid drugs for less than 3 months. There was RNA extracted from PBMCs, and the TCR library was made from it. This clonotype was counted many times. The CDR3 is 16 amino acids. Per germline, CDR1 MNHEY and CDR2 SMNVEV (reference sequence). Trimming cost V 2 bases and J 3 bases, with 16 bases left between them. The same sample was also studied in work on T cells in Graves' hyperthyroidism and ophthalmopathy. From that study: The HTBI primer set served for first-round RT-PCR of the TCR CDR3. Peripheral blood also featured most of the thyroid clonotypes expanded above 0.001.

The chain joins TRBV27 to TRBJ2-5; D is unclear. The source of this sequence is a man aged 18 to 35 with Graves disease. Sequencing was performed on peripheral blood mononuclear cells (PBMCs), taken at new diagnosis, from a patient treated with antithyroid drugs. The CDR3 DNA is TGTGCCAGCAGTTTACTCGCTGTGGGCGGAAAAGAGACCCAGTACTTC. Translated, it gives CASSLLAVGGKETQYF.